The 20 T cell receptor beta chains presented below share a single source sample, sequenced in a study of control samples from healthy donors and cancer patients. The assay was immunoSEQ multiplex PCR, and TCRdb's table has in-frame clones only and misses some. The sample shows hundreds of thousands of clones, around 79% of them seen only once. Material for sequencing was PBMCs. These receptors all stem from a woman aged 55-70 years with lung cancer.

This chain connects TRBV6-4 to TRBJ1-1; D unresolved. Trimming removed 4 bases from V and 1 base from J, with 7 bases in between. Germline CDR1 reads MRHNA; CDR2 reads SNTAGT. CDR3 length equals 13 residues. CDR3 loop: CASSAMRNTEAFF. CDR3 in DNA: TGTGCCAGCAGTGCCATGAGGAACACTGAAGCTTTCTTT.

The CDR3 sequence is CASSQSGLAGFYEQYF. CDR3 in DNA: TGCGCCAGCAGTCAATCGGGACTAGCGGGATTTTACGAGCAGTACTTC. The V call is TRBV23-1, the J call TRBJ2-7; the match to TRBD2 covers 13 bases. TRBV23-1 is reported as an ORF; its role is uncertain. The trim removed 0 bases at V and 4 bases at J, leaving 3 bases unmatched. The CDR3 runs to 16 residues.

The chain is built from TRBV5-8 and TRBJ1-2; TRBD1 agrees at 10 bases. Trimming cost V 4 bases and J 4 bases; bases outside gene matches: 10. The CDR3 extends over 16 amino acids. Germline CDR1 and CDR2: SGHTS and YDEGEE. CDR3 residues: CASSPWTGGRSYGYTF. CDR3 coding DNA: TGTGCCAGCAGCCCCTGGACAGGGGGTCGGAGCTATGGCTACACCTTC.

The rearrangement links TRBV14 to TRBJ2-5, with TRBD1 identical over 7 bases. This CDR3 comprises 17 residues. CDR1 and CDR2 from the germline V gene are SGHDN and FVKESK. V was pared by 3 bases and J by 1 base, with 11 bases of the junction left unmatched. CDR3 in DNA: TGTGCCAGCAGCCACGCAGACAGGGAGAGTTTCCAAGAGACCCAGTACTTC. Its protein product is CASSHADRESFQETQYF.

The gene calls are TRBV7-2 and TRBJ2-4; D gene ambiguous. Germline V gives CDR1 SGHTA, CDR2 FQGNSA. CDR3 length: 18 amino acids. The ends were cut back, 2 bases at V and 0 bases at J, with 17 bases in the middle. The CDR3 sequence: CASSLQVSFTLAKNIQYF. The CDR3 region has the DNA TGTGCCAGCAGCTTACAAGTTTCCTTCACCCTAGCCAAAAACATTCAGTACTTC.

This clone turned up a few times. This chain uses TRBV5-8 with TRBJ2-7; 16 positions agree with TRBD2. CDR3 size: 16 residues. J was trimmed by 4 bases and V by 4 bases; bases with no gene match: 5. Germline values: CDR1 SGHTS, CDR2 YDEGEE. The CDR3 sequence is CASSGTSGRAGYEQYF. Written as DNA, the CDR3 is TGTGCCAGCAGCGGGACTAGCGGGAGGGCCGGGTACGAGCAGTACTTC.

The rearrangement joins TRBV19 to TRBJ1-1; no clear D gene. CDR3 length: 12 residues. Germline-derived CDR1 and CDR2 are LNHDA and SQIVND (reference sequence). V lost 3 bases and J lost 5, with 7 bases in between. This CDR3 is CASSMGRTEAFF. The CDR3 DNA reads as TGTGCCAGTAGTATGGGCAGGACTGAAGCTTTCTTT.

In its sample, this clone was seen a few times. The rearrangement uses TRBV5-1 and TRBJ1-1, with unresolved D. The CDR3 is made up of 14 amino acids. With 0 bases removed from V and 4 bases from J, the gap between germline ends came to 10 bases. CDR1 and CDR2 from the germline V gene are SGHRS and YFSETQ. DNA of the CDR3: TGCGCCAGCAGCTTGGAGTCAGGCAGCACTGAAGCTTTCTTT. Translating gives CASSLESGSTEAFF.

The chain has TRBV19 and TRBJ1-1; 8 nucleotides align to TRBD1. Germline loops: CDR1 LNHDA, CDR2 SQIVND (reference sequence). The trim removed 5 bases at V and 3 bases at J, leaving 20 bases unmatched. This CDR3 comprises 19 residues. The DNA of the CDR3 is TGTGCCAGTAGTCGGATGTTGTACAGGGGGACCCTAACACACACTGAAGCTTTCTTT. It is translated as CASSRMLYRGTLTHTEAFF.

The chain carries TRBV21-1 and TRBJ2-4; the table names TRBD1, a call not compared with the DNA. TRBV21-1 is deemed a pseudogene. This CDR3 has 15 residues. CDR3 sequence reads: CASPNRSRQRNIQYF. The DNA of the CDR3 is TGTGCCAGCCCAAACCGTTCCCGACAGAGAAACATTCAGTACTTC.

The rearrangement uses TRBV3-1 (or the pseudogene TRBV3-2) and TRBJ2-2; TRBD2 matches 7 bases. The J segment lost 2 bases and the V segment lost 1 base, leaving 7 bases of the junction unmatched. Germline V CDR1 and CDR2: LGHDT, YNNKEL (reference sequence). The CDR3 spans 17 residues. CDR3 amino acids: CASSQAATSLNTGELFF. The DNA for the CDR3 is TGTGCCAGCAGCCAAGCCGCGACTAGCCTTAACACCGGGGAGCTGTTTTTT.

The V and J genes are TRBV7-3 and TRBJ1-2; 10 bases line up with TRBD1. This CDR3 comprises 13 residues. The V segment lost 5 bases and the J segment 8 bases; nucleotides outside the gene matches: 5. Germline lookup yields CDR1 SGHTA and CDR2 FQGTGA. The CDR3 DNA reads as TGTGCCAGCAGCACCGACAGGGGGCACGGCTACACCTTC. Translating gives CASSTDRGHGYTF.

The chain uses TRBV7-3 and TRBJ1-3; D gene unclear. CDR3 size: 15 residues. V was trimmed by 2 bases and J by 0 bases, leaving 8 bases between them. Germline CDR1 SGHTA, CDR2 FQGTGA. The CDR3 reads CASSLGPFSGNTIYF. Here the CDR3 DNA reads TGTGCCAGCAGCTTAGGGCCTTTCTCTGGAAACACCATATATTTT.

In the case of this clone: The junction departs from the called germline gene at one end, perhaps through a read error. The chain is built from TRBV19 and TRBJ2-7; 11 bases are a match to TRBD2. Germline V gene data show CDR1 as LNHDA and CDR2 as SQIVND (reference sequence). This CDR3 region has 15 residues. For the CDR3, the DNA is TGTGCCAGTAGTTTACTAGCGGGAGTCTCCGACGAGCAGTACTTC. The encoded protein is CASSLLAGVSDEQYF.

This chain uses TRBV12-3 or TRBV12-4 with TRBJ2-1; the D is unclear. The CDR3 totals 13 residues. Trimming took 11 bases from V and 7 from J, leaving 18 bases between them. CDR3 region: CASTSPVGNEQFF. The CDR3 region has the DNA TGTGCCTCAACCTCCCCGGTTGGGAATGAGCAGTTCTTC.

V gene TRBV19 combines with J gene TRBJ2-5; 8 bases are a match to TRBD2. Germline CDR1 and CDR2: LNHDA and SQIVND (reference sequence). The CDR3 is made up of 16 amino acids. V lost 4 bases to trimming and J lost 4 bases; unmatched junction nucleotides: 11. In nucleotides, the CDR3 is TGTGCCAGTAGTACACCCCGGGGGGGATCGGCAGAGACCCAGTACTTC. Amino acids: CASSTPRGGSAETQYF.

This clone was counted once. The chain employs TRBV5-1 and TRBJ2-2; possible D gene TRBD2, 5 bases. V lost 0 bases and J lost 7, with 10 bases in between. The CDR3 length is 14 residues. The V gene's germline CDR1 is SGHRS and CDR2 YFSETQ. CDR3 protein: CASSLVARGGELFF. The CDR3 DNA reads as TGCGCCAGCAGCTTGGTGGCTCGGGGCGGGGAGCTGTTTTTT.

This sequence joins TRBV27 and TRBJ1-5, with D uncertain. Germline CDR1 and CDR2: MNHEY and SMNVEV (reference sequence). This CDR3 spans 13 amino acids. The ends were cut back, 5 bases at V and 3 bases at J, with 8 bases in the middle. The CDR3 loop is CASSPVYNQPQHF. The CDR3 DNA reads TGTGCCAGCAGTCCAGTATACAATCAGCCCCAGCATTTT.

The CDR3 DNA follows: TGTGCCAGCAGCGCTGCTCAATTGACGGACAGCTCGAGGGCTGAAGCTTTCTTT. This codes for CASSAAQLTDSSRAEAFF. V gene TRBV9 combines with J gene TRBJ1-1; tentative D call: TRBD1 (6 bases). CDR1 and CDR2 from the germline V gene are SGDLS and YYNGEE. The CDR3 length is 18 residues. Trimming cost V 3 bases and J 6 bases, with 27 bases left between them. The variable domain in full, completed from reference TRBV9 and TRBJ1-1, reads DSGVTQTPKHLITATGQRVTLRCSPRSGDLSVYWYQQSLDQGLQFLIQYYNGEERAKGNILERFSAQQFPDLHSELNLSSLELGDSALYFCASSAAQLTDSSRAEAFFGQGTRLTVV.

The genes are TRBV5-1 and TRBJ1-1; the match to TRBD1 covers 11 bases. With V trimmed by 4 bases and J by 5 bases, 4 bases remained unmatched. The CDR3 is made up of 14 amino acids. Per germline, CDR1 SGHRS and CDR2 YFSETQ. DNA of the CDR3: TGCGCCAGCAGCCCCGGGACAGGGGGAACTGAAGCTTTCTTT. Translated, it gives CASSPGTGGTEAFF.